The 30 T cell receptor beta chains below all came from one sample that was sequenced in a study of cytomegalovirus exposure and HLA in healthy donors. Use of 60 Vbeta and 13 Jbeta primers characterized the PCR. The protocol was immunoSEQ multiplex PCR, while the TCRdb copy is restricted to in-frame clones and leaves out a portion. The table includes about 200,000 clones, about 81% detected once. Sequencing used PBMCs. These receptors came from a woman in her thirties or forties in good health and CMV-seronegative.

The chain links TRBV5-4 to TRBJ2-7; the match to TRBD2 covers 9 bases. Unmatched junction bases numbered 6, after V lost 0 bases and J lost 8 bases. The CDR3 has 14 amino acids. Germline CDR1 SGHNT, CDR2 YYREEE (reference sequence). CDR3 in amino acids: CASSLDSGRRQQYF. CDR3 nucleotides: TGTGCCAGCAGCTTGGATAGCGGGAGAAGACAGCAGTACTTC.

The CDR3 loop is CASSLMMGQLGYTF. The DNA for the CDR3 is TGTGCCAGCAGCTTGATGATGGGACAGTTGGGCTACACCTTC. The chain combines TRBV5-4 with TRBJ1-2; 7 bases match TRBD1. The germline V gene has CDR1 SGHNT and CDR2 YYREEE (reference sequence). V shed 1 base and J 8 bases; nucleotides not matched to a gene: 8. CDR3 size: 14 residues.

The rearrangement uses TRBV27 and TRBJ1-6, with 9 bases matching TRBD1. The CDR3 has 17 amino acids. V trimming: 2 bases; J trimming: 9 bases; junction bases outside the gene matches: 11. The germline CDR1 and CDR2 sequences are MNHEY and SMNVEV (reference sequence). CDR3 sequence: CASSLPSGTGGRSPLHF. CDR3 coding DNA: TGTGCCAGCAGTTTACCCTCCGGAACAGGGGGCCGTTCACCCCTCCACTTT.

This chain connects TRBV2 to TRBJ2-5; TRBD1 agrees at 9 bases. The last part of the DNA fits TRBJ2-7 better; the J call may be wrong. This CDR3 has 13 residues. Germline V CDR1 and CDR2: SNHLY, FYNNEI. DNA of the CDR3: TGTGCCAGCAGTAGGGACAGGGACTACGAGCAGTACTTC. Amino acid sequence: CASSRDRDYEQYF.

CDR3 in DNA: TGTGCCAGCAGTTTCGGGGGGCAATTCGCCACAGATACGCAGTATTTT. As protein: CASSFGGQFATDTQYF. The chain links TRBV28 to TRBJ2-3, with D maybe TRBD2 (7 bases). V lost 3 bases to trimming and J lost 2 bases, with 15 bases between them. Germline V gene sequence: CDR1 MDHEN, CDR2 SYDVKM. The length of the CDR3 is 16 residues.

This rearrangement joins TRBV30 to TRBJ2-2; perhaps TRBD2 as D (6 bases). In germline, CDR1 is GTSNPN, CDR2 SVGIG (reference sequence). Deletions cut 2 bases from V and 7 bases from J, with 11 bases between. This CDR3 comprises 13 residues. The CDR3 is CAWSLGGIGELFF. In DNA, the CDR3 is TGTGCCTGGAGTCTGGGGGGTATCGGGGAGCTGTTTTTT.

In its sample, this clone was seen once. The chain uses TRBV5-1 and TRBJ2-5, with 9 bases identical to TRBD2. The germline V gene encodes CDR1 SGHRS and CDR2 YFSETQ. V shed 0 bases, J shed 3 bases, and the junction held 3 bases outside the gene matches. This CDR3 contains 15 residues. The chain's CDR3 is CASSLARLAEETQYF. The CDR3 DNA is TGCGCCAGCAGCTTGGCGCGACTAGCGGAAGAGACCCAGTACTTC.

The CDR3 here is CASSDRVARYGYTF. CDR3 sequence (DNA): TGTGCCAGCAGTGACAGGGTCGCTAGGTATGGCTACACCTTC. V usage is TRBV28 and J usage is TRBJ1-2; 7 bases align to TRBD1. V shed 5 bases, J shed 5 bases, and the junction held 8 bases outside the gene matches. CDR1 is MDHEN, CDR2 SYDVKM, per germline. This CDR3 spans 14 amino acids.

The chain links TRBV5-1 to TRBJ1-3; possible D gene TRBD1, 6 bases. This CDR3 comprises 15 residues. V lost 1 base and J 0 bases, leaving 8 bases between the germline ends. Per the germline V gene, CDR1 is SGHRS and CDR2 is YFSETQ. This CDR3 is CASSLQGTSGNTIYF. The DNA for the CDR3 is TGCGCCAGCAGCTTGCAGGGGACCTCTGGAAACACCATATATTTT. Supplemented by reference TRBV5-1 and TRBJ1-3, the full variable domain reads KAGVTQTPRYLIKTRGQQVTLSCSPISGHRSVSWYQQTPGQGLQFLFEYFSETQRNKGNFPGRFSGRQFSNSRSEMNVSTLELGDSALYLCASSLQGTSGNTIYFGEGSWLTVV.

J is TRBJ2-5 and V is TRBV4-2; 9 bases are shared with TRBD2. Trimming took 0 bases from V and 4 from J; bases not matched to a gene: 12. The CDR3 has 18 residues. CDR1 is LGHNA and CDR2 is YNFKEQ in the germline V gene. CDR3 sequence: CASSQDLRGAGGGETQYF. CDR3 in DNA: TGTGCCAGCAGCCAAGACCTCAGAGGGGCGGGAGGGGGAGAGACCCAGTACTTC.

The CDR3 sequence is CASSLDRYRVYEQYF. CDR3 in DNA: TGTGCCAGCAGCTTAGATCGCTACAGGGTTTACGAGCAGTACTTC. V is TRBV11-2 and J is TRBJ2-7; tentative D call: TRBD1 (6 bases). Trimming cost V 0 bases and J 4 bases, with 13 bases left between them. CDR3 length: 15 residues. The germline V gene encodes CDR1 SGHAT and CDR2 FQNNGV.

The V and J genes are TRBV5-1 and TRBJ1-2, with 7 bases fitting TRBD1. CDR1 and CDR2 (germline): SGHRS, YFSETQ. This CDR3 spans 16 amino acids. V lost 4 bases to trimming and J lost 4 bases; unmatched junction nucleotides: 13. Here the CDR3 reads CASSPLGQVEVYGYTF. CDR3 nucleotide sequence: TGCGCCAGCAGCCCACTCGGACAGGTGGAGGTCTATGGCTACACCTTC. The full variable domain, completed using reference TRBV5-1 and TRBJ1-2, is KAGVTQTPRYLIKTRGQQVTLSCSPISGHRSVSWYQQTPGQGLQFLFEYFSETQRNKGNFPGRFSGRQFSNSRSEMNVSTLELGDSALYLCASSPLGQVEVYGYTFGSGTRLTVV.

This chain connects TRBV30 to TRBJ2-7, with 7 bases matching TRBD1. The length of the CDR3 is 15 residues. J lost 3 bases, V lost 3 bases, and 11 bases had no gene match. The germline CDR1 and CDR2 sequences are GTSNPN and SVGIG (reference sequence). DNA of the CDR3: TGTGCCTGGAGGGCCCCTACAGGGGCGGGCTACGAGCAGTACTTC. It yields the protein CAWRAPTGAGYEQYF. The variable domain in full, with the rest retrieved from reference TRBV30 and TRBJ2-7, is SQTIHQWPATLVQPVGSPLSLECTVEGTSNPNLYWYRQAAGRGLQLLFYSVGIGQISSEVPQNLSASRPQDRQFILSSKKLLLSDSGFYLCAWRAPTGAGYEQYFGPGTRLTVT.

The V gene is TRBV7-7, the J gene TRBJ2-5; 7 bases line up with TRBD2. CDR1 SSHAT and CDR2 FNYEAQ come from the germline V gene (reference sequence). The CDR3 consists of 15 residues. After removal of 5 bases from V and 1 base from J, the junction contained 7 bases not matched to a gene. CDR3 DNA sequence: TGTGCCAGCAGCCGGAGTGGGGGGGGCCAAGAGACCCAGTACTTC. Residues: CASSRSGGGQETQYF. The entire variable domain, with the rest obtained from reference TRBV7-7 and TRBJ2-5, is as follows: GAGVSQSPRYKVTKRGQDVTLRCDPISSHATLYWYQQALGQGPEFLTYFNYEAQPDKSGLPSDRFSAERPEGSISTLTIQRTEQRDSAMYRCASSRSGGGQETQYFGPGTRLLVL.

The V gene is TRBV7-3, the J gene TRBJ2-6; D call uncertain. CDR1 SGHTA and CDR2 FQGTGA come from the germline V gene. This CDR3 is built from 16 residues. V dropped 5 bases and J dropped 1 base, with 12 bases sitting between them. CDR3 in DNA: TGTGCCAGCAGCCCCACGTTGCGATCTGGGGCCAACGTCCTGACTTTC. Protein sequence: CASSPTLRSGANVLTF.

The rearrangement joins TRBV2 to TRBJ2-2, with TRBD2 matching over 8 bases. J was trimmed by 1 base and V by 11 bases; bases with no gene match: 6. This CDR3 has 14 residues. Germline lookup yields CDR1 SNHLY and CDR2 FYNNEI. The CDR3 sequence: CAGTGLGNTGELFF. CDR3 coding DNA: TGTGCCGGAACGGGACTAGGGAACACCGGGGAGCTGTTTTTT. Based on the CDR3 plus reference TRBV2 and TRBJ2-2, the full variable domain is EPEVTQTPSHQVTQMGQEVILRCVPISNHLYFYWYRQILGQKVEFLVSFYNNEISEKSEIFDDQFSVERPDGSNFTLKIRSTKLEDSAMYFCAGTGLGNTGELFFGEGSRLTVL.

The V call is TRBV2, the J call TRBJ1-1; 9 bases align to TRBD1. This CDR3 comprises 13 residues. After removal of 7 bases from V and 5 bases from J, the junction contained 5 bases not matched to a gene. From germline, CDR1 is SNHLY and CDR2 FYNNEI. The CDR3 reads CASNLDRGTEAFF. The CDR3 nucleotides read TGTGCCAGCAATCTTGACAGGGGGACTGAAGCTTTCTTT.

This clone came up a few times. The chain combines TRBV6-6 with TRBJ2-7; 10 positions match TRBD1. This CDR3 spans 16 amino acids. Germline CDR1 is MNHNY and CDR2 is SVGAGI (reference sequence). V dropped 5 bases and J dropped 0; count of bases not matched to a gene: 7. The CDR3, as DNA: TGTGCCAGCAGTCCCGGGACAGGGGCTCCCTCCTACGAGCAGTACTTC. Encoded protein: CASSPGTGAPSYEQYF.

The chain employs TRBV4-1 and TRBJ2-5, with D possibly TRBD2 on 5 matching bases. Trimming removed 1 base at V and 5 bases at J, with 14 bases between. This CDR3 region has 15 residues. Germline V gives CDR1 MGHRA, CDR2 YSYEKL. The CDR3 sequence: CASSQGWVGGETQYF. In DNA form, the CDR3 reads TGCGCCAGCAGCCAAGGTTGGGTCGGCGGGGAGACCCAGTACTTC.

This rearrangement joins TRBV10-3 to TRBJ2-2; D possibly corresponds to TRBD2 (5 bases). The CDR3 consists of 13 residues. Germline CDR1 is ENHRY and CDR2 is SYGVKD. The ends were cut back, 2 bases at V and 6 bases at J, with 7 bases in the middle. The CDR3 region has the DNA TGTGCCATCAGTGAGCGGACTGCCGGGGAGCTGTTTTTT. This gives the protein CAISERTAGELFF.

The genes are TRBV2 and TRBJ1-1; D is perhaps TRBD1 (6 bases). The CDR3 is made up of 14 amino acids. CDR1 is SNHLY, CDR2 FYNNEI, per germline. V was pared by 8 bases and J by 1 base, with 14 bases between. As DNA, the CDR3 is TGTGCCAGCCTAAACCAGGGGCGGAACACTGAAGCTTTCTTT. Translated, it gives CASLNQGRNTEAFF.

The chain carries TRBV30 and TRBJ1-2, with D unclear. With 4 bases removed from V and 5 bases from J, the gap between germline ends came to 14 bases. CDR1 is GTSNPN, CDR2 SVGIG, per germline (reference sequence). The CDR3 length is 13 residues. The CDR3 DNA is TGTGCCTGGAAGTTACCTGCGGGGTATGGCTACACCTTC. Amino acids: CAWKLPAGYGYTF. Drawing the rest from reference TRBV30 and TRBJ1-2, the complete variable domain is SQTIHQWPATLVQPVGSPLSLECTVEGTSNPNLYWYRQAAGRGLQLLFYSVGIGQISSEVPQNLSASRPQDRQFILSSKKLLLSDSGFYLCAWKLPAGYGYTFGSGTRLTVV.

About this clone itself: Compared with germline, one end of the junction differs, possibly owing to a read error. The CDR3 is CASSETGTSGRGDTQSF. In DNA, the CDR3 is TGTGCCAGCAGCGAGACCGGGACTAGCGGGAGGGGAGATACGCAGTCTTTT. The chain carries TRBV9 and TRBJ2-3, with TRBD2 identical over 16 bases. The CDR3 covers 17 residues. Germline V gene sequence: CDR1 SGDLS, CDR2 YYNGEE.

The gene calls are TRBV13 and TRBJ2-2; 8 bases are shared with TRBD1. The germline gives CDR1 PRHDT, CDR2 FYEKMQ (reference sequence). The CDR3 consists of 18 residues. Losses at the gene ends were 0 bases for V and 6 bases for J; bases not matched to a gene: 12. This chain's CDR3 is CASSLGLRTGRSAGELFF. Written as DNA, the CDR3 is TGTGCCAGCAGCTTAGGCCTCCGGACAGGGCGTTCCGCCGGGGAGCTGTTTTTT.

The V call is TRBV28, the J call TRBJ2-3; D is uncertain. This CDR3 is built from 13 residues. Germline assignment: CDR1 MDHEN and CDR2 SYDVKM. The ends were cut back, 7 bases at V and 4 bases at J, with 12 bases in the middle. The CDR3 loop is CASKSPAPDTQYF. The CDR3 DNA is TGTGCCAGCAAGAGTCCCGCCCCAGATACGCAGTATTTT.

The chain is built from TRBV4-1 and TRBJ2-1, with unresolved D. V was cut by 0 bases and J by 3 bases, with 3 bases left in between. Germline-derived CDR1 and CDR2 are MGHRA and YSYEKL. CDR3 size: 13 residues. The CDR3 sequence is CASSQEYYNEQFF. Here the CDR3 DNA reads TGCGCCAGCAGCCAAGAGTACTACAATGAGCAGTTCTTC.

The V gene is TRBV4-1, the J gene TRBJ2-1; D might be TRBD1 (5 bases). Trimming left V 4 bases short and J 8 bases short, with 18 bases between. CDR1 is MGHRA, CDR2 YSYEKL, per germline. The CDR3 is made up of 15 amino acids. The CDR3 loop reads CASSRSTDLLYEQFF. For the CDR3, the DNA is TGCGCCAGCAGCCGCTCGACAGACTTACTTTATGAGCAGTTCTTC.

This clone has only one observation. The chain couples TRBV7-8 to TRBJ2-7, with 9 nucleotides matching TRBD1. Per the germline V gene, CDR1 is SGHVS and CDR2 is FQNEAQ. After removal of 1 base from V and 3 bases from J, the junction contained 7 bases not matched to a gene. The CDR3 covers 16 residues. The CDR3 reads CASSLGLGTGLYEQYF. In nucleotides, the CDR3 is TGTGCCAGCAGCTTAGGGCTTGGGACAGGGCTCTACGAGCAGTACTTC.

The V call is TRBV15, the J call TRBJ1-3; 7 bases map to TRBD1. The CDR3 totals 15 residues. V shed 0 bases and J 2 bases; nucleotides not matched to a gene: 1. The germline gives CDR1 LNHNV, CDR2 YYDKDF (reference sequence). The CDR3 region has the DNA TGTGCCACCAGCAGAGAGACAGGGACTGGAAACACCATATATTTT. Residues: CATSRETGTGNTIYF. The whole variable domain, filled in from reference TRBV15 and TRBJ1-3, reads DAMVIQNPRYQVTQFGKPVTLSCSQTLNHNVMYWYQQKSSQAPKLLFHYYDKDFNNEADTPDNFQSRRPNTSFCFLDIRSPGLGDTAMYLCATSRETGTGNTIYFGEGSWLTVV.

This clone came up a few times. The J gene is TRBJ1-1, the V gene TRBV2, with 8 bases lining up with TRBD1. This CDR3 is 14 amino acids long. Trimming took 6 bases from V and 1 from J; bases not matched to a gene: 4. Germline CDR1 and CDR2: SNHLY and FYNNEI. The DNA of the CDR3 is TGTGCCAGCAGCTTCGACAGGGGGAACACTGAAGCTTTCTTT. This codes for CASSFDRGNTEAFF.